This T cell receptor (beta chain) emerged from a study of blood T cell repertoires in COVID-19. Study details: Some COVID-19 samples were acute and others convalescent; all came from the United States, Italy and Spain. From T cells, B-cell-depleted T cells, or PBMCs came the material, which was cDNA or gDNA.

Germline V CDR1 and CDR2: ENHRY, SYGVKD. The CDR3 has 13 amino acids. Trimming took off 8 bases at V and 3 bases at J, with 11 bases between the two ends. Methods used by the authors: Amplification from reference gene primers served as the basis for estimated nucleated cell counts. Profiling relied on immunoSEQ multiplex PCR, and the TCRdb table lists in-frame clones only, not all of them. The V and J calls and the clone size are those of that table, but D and trimming were determined from the DNA. This sample has about 160,000 clones, with 85% found just once. This receptor was taken from a human donor with acute or convalescent COVID-19. The donor label of this sample is uncertain. The rearrangement links TRBV10-3 to TRBJ1-5; the D gene is possibly TRBD1 (6 bases). The sample was peripheral blood. The CDR3 DNA is TGTGCCATCTCGGGACAATCCAATCAGCCCCAGCATTTT. Its translation: CAISGQSNQPQHF.